The clone carrying this TCR beta chain appeared a few times. Its matching antigen is unknown. Germline trimming cut 5 bases from V and 7 bases from J; bases unmatched to any gene: 9. The CDR3 is made up of 15 amino acids. CDR1 is SEHNR and CDR2 is FQNEAQ in the germline V gene (reference sequence). Library preparation (for TCRbeta) was performed with unique molecular identifiers. A single record per CDR3 protein comes from TCRdb applying MiXCR to the PCR reads. Of some 8,000 distinct CDR3 sequences in the sample, 25% to 30% were seen once. This entry is derived from a study of T-cell reconstitution after alpha-beta-depleted transplantation in children. General study results and limits: Several hundred expanded graft clones reportedly were the source of alpha-beta T cells about two months after transplant.

The receptor was isolated from a boy under two years old who had a stem cell transplant for SCID, so the T cells may come from the graft donor. This sample comprised peripheral blood, obtained 60 days after TCRalphabeta/CD19-depleted stem cell transplant. The rearrangement joins TRBV7-9 to TRBJ2-1; 9 positions match TRBD2. CDR3 sequence: CASSLGAGGRNEQFF. Written as DNA, the CDR3 is TGTGCCAGCAGCCTGGGGGCGGGAGGGAGGAATGAGCAGTTCTTC. The entire variable domain, with the rest obtained from reference TRBV7-9 and TRBJ2-1, is as follows: DTGVSQNPRHKITKRGQNVTFRCDPISEHNRLYWYRQTLGQGPEFLTYFQNEAQLEKSRLLSDRFSAERPKGSFSTLEIQRTEQGDSAMYLCASSLGAGGRNEQFFGPGTRLTVL.